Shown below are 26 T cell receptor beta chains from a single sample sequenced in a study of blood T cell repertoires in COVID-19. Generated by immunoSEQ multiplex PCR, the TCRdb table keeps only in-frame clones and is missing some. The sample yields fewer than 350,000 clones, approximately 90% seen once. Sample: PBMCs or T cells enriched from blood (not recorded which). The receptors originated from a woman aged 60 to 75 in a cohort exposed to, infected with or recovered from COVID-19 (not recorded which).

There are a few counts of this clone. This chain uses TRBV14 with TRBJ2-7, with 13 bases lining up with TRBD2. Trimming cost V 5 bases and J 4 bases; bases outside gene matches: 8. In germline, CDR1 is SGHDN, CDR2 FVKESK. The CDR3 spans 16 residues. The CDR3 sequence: CASSVGLAGVGYEQYF. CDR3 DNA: TGTGCCAGCAGCGTAGGACTAGCGGGAGTCGGTTACGAGCAGTACTTC.

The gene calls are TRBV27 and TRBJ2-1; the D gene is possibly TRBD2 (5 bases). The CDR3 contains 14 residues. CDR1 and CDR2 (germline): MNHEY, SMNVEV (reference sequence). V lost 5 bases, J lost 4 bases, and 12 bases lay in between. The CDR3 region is CASSLTRGYNEQFF. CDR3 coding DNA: TGTGCCAGCAGTCTTACTCGGGGATACAATGAGCAGTTCTTC.

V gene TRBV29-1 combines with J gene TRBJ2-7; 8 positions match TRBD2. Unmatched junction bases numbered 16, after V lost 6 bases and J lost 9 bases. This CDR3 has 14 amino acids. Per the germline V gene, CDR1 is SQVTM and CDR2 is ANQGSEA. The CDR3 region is CSVVLAASSSVQYF. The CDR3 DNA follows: TGCAGCGTCGTACTAGCGGCTTCCTCGAGCGTGCAGTACTTC.

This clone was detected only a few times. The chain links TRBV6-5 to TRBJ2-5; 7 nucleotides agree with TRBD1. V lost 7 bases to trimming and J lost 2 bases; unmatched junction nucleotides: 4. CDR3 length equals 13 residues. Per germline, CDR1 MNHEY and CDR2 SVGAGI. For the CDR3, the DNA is TGTGCCAGCACCCGGACAGGTCAAGAGACCCAGTACTTC. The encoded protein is CASTRTGQETQYF.

CDR3 in amino acids: CATSRGRQINQPQHF. The CDR3 DNA follows: TGTGCCACCAGCAGAGGTAGACAGATCAATCAGCCCCAGCATTTT. V and J are TRBV15 and TRBJ1-5; a weak D match, TRBD1 (5 bases). The CDR3 contains 15 residues. Looked up from germline, CDR1 is LNHNV and CDR2 is YYDKDF (reference sequence). V lost 1 base to trimming and J lost 3 bases, with 10 bases between them.

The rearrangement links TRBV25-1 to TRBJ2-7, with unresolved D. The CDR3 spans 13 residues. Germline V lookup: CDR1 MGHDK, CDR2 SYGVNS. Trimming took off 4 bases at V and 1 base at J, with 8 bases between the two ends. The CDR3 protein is CASSVGYSYEQYF. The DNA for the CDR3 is TGTGCCAGCAGTGTCGGGTATTCCTACGAGCAGTACTTC.

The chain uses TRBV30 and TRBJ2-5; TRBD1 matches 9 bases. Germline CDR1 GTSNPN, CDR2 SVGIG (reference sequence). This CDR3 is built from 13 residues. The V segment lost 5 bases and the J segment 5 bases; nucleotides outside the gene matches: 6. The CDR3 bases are TGTGCCTGGGAACAGGGGGCCGGGGAGACCCAGTACTTC. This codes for CAWEQGAGETQYF.

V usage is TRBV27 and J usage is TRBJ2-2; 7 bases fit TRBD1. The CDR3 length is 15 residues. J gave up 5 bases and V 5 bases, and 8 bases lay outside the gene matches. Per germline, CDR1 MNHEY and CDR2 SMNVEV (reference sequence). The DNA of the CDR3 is TGTGCCAGCAGTCGGGGACAGAGGGGAACCGGGGAGCTGTTTTTT. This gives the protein CASSRGQRGTGELFF.

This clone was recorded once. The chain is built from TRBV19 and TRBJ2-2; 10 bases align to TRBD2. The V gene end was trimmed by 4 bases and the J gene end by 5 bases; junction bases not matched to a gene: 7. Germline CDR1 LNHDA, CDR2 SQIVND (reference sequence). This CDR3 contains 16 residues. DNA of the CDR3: TGTGCCAGTAGTAGGCGAACTAGCGGGGTTACCGGGGAGCTGTTTTTT. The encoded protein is CASSRRTSGVTGELFF.

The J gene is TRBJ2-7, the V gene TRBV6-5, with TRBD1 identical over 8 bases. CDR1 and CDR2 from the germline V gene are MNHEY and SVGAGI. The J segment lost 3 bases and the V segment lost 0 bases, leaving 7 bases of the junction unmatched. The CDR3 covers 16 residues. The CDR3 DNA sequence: TGTGCCAGCAGTTACTCGAACAGGGGGAATTACTACGAGCAGTACTTC. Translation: CASSYSNRGNYYEQYF.

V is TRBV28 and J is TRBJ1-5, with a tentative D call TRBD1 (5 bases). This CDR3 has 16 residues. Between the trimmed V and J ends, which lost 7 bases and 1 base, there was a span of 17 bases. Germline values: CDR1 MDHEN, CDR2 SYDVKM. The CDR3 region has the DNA TGTGCCAGCACCCCAGGTGGGAAGGGGAGCAATCAGCCCCAGCATTTT. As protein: CASTPGGKGSNQPQHF.

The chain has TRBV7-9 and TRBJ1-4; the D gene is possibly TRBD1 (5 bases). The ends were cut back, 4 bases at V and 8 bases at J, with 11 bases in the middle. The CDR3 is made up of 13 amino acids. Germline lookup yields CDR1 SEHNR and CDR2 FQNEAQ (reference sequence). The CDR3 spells CASSSRVTEKLFF. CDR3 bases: TGTGCCAGCAGCTCCAGGGTTACCGAAAAACTGTTTTTT. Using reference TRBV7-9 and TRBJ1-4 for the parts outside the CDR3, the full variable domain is DTGVSQNPRHKITKRGQNVTFRCDPISEHNRLYWYRQTLGQGPEFLTYFQNEAQLEKSRLLSDRFSAERPKGSFSTLEIQRTEQGDSAMYLCASSSRVTEKLFFGSGTQLSVL.

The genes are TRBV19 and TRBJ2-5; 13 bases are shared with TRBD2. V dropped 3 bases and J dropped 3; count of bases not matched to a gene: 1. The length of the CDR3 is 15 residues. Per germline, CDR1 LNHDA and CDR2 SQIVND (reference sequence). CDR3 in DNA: TGTGCCAGTAGTATCGGGACTAGCGGGAAAGAGACCCAGTACTTC. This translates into CASSIGTSGKETQYF.

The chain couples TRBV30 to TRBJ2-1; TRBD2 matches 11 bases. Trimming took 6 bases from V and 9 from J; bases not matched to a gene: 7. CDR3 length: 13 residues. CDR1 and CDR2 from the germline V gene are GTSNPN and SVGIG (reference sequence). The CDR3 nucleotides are TGTGCCTGTGGGACTAGCGGAGGGGGTGAGCAGTTCTTC. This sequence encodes CACGTSGGGEQFF.

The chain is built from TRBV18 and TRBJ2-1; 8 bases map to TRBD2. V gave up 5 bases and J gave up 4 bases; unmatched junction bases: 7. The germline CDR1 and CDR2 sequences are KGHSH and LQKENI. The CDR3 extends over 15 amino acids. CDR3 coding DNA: TGTGCCAGCTCATTGCGGGAGGCTGGGTACAATGAGCAGTTCTTC. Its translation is CASSLREAGYNEQFF.

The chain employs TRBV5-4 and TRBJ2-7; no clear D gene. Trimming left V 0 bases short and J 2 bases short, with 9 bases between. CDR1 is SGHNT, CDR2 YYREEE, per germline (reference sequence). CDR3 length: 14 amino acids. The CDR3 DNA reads TGTGCCAGCAGCTTGGGCCCTAGTACCTACGAGCAGTACTTC. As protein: CASSLGPSTYEQYF.

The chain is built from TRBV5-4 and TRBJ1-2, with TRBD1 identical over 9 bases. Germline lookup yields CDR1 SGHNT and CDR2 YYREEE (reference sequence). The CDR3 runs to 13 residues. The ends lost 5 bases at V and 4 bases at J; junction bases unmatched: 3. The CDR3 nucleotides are TGTGCCAGCAGAGGGACAGGGCCCTATGGCTACACCTTC. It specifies CASRGTGPYGYTF.

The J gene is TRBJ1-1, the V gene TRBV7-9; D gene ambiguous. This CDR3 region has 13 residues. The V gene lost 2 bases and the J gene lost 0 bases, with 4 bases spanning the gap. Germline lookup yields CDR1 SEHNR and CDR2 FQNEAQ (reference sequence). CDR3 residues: CASSLSVNTEAFF. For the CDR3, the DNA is TGTGCCAGCAGCTTATCCGTGAACACTGAAGCTTTCTTT. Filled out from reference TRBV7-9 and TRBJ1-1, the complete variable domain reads DTGVSQNPRHKITKRGQNVTFRCDPISEHNRLYWYRQTLGQGPEFLTYFQNEAQLEKSRLLSDRFSAERPKGSFSTLEIQRTEQGDSAMYLCASSLSVNTEAFFGQGTRLTVV.

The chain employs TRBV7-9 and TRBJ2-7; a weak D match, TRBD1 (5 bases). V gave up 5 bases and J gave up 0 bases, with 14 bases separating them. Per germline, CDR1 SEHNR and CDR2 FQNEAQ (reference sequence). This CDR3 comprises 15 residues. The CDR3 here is CASSQGGAASYEQYF. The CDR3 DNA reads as TGTGCCAGCAGCCAGGGTGGGGCAGCCTCCTACGAGCAGTACTTC.

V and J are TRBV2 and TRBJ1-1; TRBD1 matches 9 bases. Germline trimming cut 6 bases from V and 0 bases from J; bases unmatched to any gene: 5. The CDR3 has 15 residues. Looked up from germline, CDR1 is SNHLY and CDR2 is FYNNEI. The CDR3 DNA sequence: TGTGCCAGCAGGATGGACAGGGGCTTGAACACTGAAGCTTTCTTT. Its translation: CASRMDRGLNTEAFF.

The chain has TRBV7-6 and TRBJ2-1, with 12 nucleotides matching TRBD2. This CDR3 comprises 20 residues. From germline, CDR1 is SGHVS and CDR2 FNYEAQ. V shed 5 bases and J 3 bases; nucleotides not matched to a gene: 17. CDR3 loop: CASSPATSGRYLPNYNEQFF. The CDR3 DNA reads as TGTGCCAGCAGCCCTGCTACTAGCGGGAGGTACCTCCCGAACTACAATGAGCAGTTCTTC.

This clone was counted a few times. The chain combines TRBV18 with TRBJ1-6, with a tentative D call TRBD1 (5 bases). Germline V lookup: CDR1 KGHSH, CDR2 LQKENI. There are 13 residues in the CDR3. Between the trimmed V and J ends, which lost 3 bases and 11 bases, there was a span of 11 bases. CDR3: CASSPNTGTPLHF. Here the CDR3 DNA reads TGTGCCAGCTCACCGAACACAGGAACACCCCTCCACTTT.

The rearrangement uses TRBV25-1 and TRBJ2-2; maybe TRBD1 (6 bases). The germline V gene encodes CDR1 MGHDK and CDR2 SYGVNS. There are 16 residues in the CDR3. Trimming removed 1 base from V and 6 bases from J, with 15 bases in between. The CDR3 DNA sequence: TGTGCCAGCAGTGAATGGGCAGGGGAATTCCCCGGGGAGCTGTTTTTT. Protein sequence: CASSEWAGEFPGELFF.

CDR3 protein: CALKPSGSTDTQYF. CDR3 sequence (DNA): TGTGCCCTCAAGCCCAGCGGGAGCACAGATACGCAGTATTTT. The rearrangement links TRBV6-5 to TRBJ2-3, with a tentative D call TRBD2 (6 bases). This CDR3 has 14 residues. CDR1 MNHEY and CDR2 SVGAGI come from the germline V gene. V lost 11 bases, J lost 0 bases, and 15 bases lay in between.

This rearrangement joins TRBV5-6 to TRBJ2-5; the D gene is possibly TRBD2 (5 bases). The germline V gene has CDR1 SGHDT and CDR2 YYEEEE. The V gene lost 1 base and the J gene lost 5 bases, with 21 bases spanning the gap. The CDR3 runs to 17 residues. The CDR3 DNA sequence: TGTGCCAGCAGCTTGTTCCCGGCACTACAAGAGGGTGAGACCCAGTACTTC. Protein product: CASSLFPALQEGETQYF. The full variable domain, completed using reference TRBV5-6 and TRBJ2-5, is DAGVTQSPTHLIKTRGQQVTLRCSPKSGHDTVSWYQQALGQGPQFIFQYYEEEERQRGNFPDRFSGHQFPNYSSELNVNALLLGDSALYLCASSLFPALQEGETQYFGPGTRLLVL.

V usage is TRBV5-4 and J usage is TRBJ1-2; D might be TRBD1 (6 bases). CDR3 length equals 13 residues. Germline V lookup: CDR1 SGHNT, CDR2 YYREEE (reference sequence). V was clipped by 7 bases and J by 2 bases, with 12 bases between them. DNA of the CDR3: TGTGCCAGCGGAGGGAGGGGGAACTATGGCTACACCTTC. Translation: CASGGRGNYGYTF.